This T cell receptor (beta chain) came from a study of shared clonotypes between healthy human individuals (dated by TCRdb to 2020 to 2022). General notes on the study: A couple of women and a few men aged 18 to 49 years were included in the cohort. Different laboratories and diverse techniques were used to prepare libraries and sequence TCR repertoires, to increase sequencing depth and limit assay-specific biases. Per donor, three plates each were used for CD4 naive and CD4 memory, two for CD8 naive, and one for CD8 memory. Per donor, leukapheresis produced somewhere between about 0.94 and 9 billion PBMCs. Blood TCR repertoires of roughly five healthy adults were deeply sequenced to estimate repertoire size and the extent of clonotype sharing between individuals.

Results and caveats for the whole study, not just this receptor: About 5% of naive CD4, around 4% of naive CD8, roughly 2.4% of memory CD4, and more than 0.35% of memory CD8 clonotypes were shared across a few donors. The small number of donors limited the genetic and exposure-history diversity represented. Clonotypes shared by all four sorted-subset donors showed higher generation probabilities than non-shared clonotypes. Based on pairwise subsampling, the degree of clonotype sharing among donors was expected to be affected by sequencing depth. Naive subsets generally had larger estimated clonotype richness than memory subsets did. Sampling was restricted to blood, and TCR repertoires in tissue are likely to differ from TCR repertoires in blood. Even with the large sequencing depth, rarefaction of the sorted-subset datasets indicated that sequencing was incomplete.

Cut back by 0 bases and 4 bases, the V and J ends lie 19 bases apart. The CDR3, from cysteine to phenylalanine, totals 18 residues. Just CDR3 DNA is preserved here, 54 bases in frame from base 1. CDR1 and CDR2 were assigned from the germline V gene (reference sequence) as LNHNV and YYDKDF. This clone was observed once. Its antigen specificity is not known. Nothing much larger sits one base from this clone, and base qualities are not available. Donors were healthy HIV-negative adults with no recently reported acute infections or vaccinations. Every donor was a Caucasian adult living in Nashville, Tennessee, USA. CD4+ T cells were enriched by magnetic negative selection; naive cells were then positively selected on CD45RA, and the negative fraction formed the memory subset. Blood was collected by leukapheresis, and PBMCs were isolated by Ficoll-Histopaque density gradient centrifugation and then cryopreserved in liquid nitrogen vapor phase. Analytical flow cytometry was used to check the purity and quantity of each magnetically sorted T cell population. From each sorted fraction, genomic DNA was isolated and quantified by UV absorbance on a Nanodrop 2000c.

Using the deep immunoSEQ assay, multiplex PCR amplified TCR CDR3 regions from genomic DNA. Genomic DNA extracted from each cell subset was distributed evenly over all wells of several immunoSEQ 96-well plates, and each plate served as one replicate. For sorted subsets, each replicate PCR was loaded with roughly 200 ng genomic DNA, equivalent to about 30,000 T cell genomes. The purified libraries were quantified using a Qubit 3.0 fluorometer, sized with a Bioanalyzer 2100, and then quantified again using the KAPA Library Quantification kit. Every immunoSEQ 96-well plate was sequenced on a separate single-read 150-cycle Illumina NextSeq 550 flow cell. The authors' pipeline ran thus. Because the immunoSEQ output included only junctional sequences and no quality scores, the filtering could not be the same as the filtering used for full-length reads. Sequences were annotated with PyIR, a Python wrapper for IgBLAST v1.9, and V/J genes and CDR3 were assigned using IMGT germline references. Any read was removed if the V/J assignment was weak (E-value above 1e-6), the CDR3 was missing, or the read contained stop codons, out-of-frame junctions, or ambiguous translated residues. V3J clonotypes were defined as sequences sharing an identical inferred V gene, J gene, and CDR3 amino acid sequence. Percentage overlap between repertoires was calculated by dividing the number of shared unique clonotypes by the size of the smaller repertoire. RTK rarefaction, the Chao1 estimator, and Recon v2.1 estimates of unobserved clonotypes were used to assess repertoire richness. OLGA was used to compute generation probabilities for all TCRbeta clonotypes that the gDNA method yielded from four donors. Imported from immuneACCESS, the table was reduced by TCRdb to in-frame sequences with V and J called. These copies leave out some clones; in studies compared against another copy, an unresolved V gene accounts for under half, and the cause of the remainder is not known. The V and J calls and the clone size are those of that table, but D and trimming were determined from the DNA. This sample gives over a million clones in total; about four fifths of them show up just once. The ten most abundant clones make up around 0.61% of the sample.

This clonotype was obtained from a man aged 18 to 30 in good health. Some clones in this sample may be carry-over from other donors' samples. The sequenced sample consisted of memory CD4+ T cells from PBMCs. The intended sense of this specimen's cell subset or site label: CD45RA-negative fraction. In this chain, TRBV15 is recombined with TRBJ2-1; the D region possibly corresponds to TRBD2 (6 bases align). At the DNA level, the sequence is TGTGCCACCAGCAGAGATATCGGCGGGATAACTATGTACAATGAGCAGTTCTTC. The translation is CATSRDIGGITMYNEQFF.